The subject of this entry is one T cell receptor (beta chain). Its antigen is not known. This record belongs to a study of T cell responses to AZD1222 COVID-19 vaccine. The CDR3 contains 15 residues. V lost 2 bases and J 2 bases, leaving 10 bases between the germline ends. CDR1 MNHEY and CDR2 SVGEGT come from the germline V gene. Clones were read by immunoSEQ multiplex PCR, and TCRdb kept only the in-frame ones, dropping some. The sample lists roughly 200,000 clones; 90% to 95% were seen once. Study-wide points: Dominant CD4 TCR responses targeted spike regions 160-218 and 743-854. In a largely white British group with more females than males, clonal diversity was possibly underestimated. No day 14 peak samples; only post-peak repertoires were characterized.

Sequenced material: peripheral blood, taken 28 days after the second dose of the MenACWY control vaccine. The sequence came from an adult who received the MenACWY meningococcal vaccine as a control. V is TRBV6-2 or TRBV6-3 and J is TRBJ1-5; D is unresolved. The CDR3 spells CASSYLMVGNQPQHF. The CDR3 nucleotides are TGTGCCAGCAGTTACCTCATGGTTGGCAATCAGCCCCAGCATTTT.